This is a list of T cell receptor beta chains from one sample in a study of T cell repertoires in cytomegalovirus infection. No antigen has been assigned to these receptors. TCRdb analysed the reads with MiXCR anew, one entry per CDR3 protein. The data contain some 800,000 distinct CDR3 sequences, 25% to 30% of them singletons. Source: cultured CD8+ T cells from PBMCs, taken from culture after CMV antigen stimulation. These receptors all come from a human donor in good health (CMV status not recorded). Some clones in this sample may be carry-over from other donors' samples. The CDR3 runs from the conserved cysteine through the conserved F or W.

TRBV6-2/TRBV6-3 CASWEGTEAFF
TRBV7-4 CASSEQGGVRNTEAFF
TRBV18 CASSPITSGGAGSADTQYF
TRBV12-3/TRBV12-4 CASSPRPTGRDGYTF
TRBV6-5 CASSYSRAGGWEAFF
TRBV27 CASISRGGSYEQYF
TRBV28 CASSQTGHNQPQHF
TRBV27 CASSLWTGANSPLHF
TRBV7-2 CASSVTSGEETQYF
TRBV12-3/TRBV12-4 CASLFGTGYYGYTF
TRBV6-6 CASSLGHSGANVLTF
TRBV7-2 CASSSPGGGAWSSYNEQFF
TRBV20-1 CSAITGLSEQYF
TRBV6-1 CASSTRGQYEQYF
TRBV7-2 CASTGLAGGPEYQETQYF
TRBV24-1 CATSLGTAGPSTDTQYF
TRBV27 CASSSRGGEDAQFF
TRBV6-6 CASYSRGGFRETQYF
TRBV12-3/TRBV12-4 CASSFLVVEGTLNRVPMNTEAFF
TRBV6-2/TRBV6-3 CAGRGVGSYNEQFF
TRBV6-6 CASGPLGTGSDEQYF
TRBV4-1 CASSPPGLASSYNEQFF
TRBV12-3/TRBV12-4 CASSQKTEETQYF
TRBV6-5 CASSYPRRSGGGSYNEQFF
TRBV12-3/TRBV12-4 CASRRRMRTGTNYGYTF
TRBV7-2 CASSPTTGVQETQYF
TRBV4-3 CASSQERSGGPGELFF
TRBV2 CASRTGFPYEQYF
TRBV19 CASTLFGDSNQPQHF
TRBV6-6 CASSHLRQGDPNTEAFF
TRBV20-1 CSARHLVTGELFF
TRBV6-2/TRBV6-3 CASSWNPGRRQEPQHF
TRBV6-2/TRBV6-3 CASSYSRGGMNTEAFF
TRBV18 CASSCDTHYNEQFF
TRBV11-2 CASSLAVQEINYGYTF
TRBV28 CASSWRGHTDTQYF
TRBV15 CATSDRRNTEAFF
TRBV12-3/TRBV12-4 CASSLTGAGYTF
TRBV15 CATLQFPYGRNIQYF
TRBV14 CASSQQGRPYEQYF
TRBV7-4 CASSPRPEVSEQFF
TRBV7-9 CASTPGQAVSTDTQYF
TRBV25-1 CASSDWTGHEAFF
TRBV29-1 CSVTSRGRSGANVLTF
TRBV6-6 CASSHEGSYNEQFF